The present T cell receptor beta chain was sequenced within a study of T cell responses to AZD1222 COVID-19 vaccine. Overall study context: Pooling was applied to second doses at about 4 or about 12 weeks.

Sequencing was performed with immunoSEQ multiplex PCR; in TCRdb, only in-frame clones are kept and a portion is missing. This sample has 85,000 to 130,000 clones, with over 90% found just once. Whole-study findings and limits: Females outnumbered males among donors, who were mostly white British; clonal diversity was possibly underestimated. Baseline serology detected seropositivity in only six AZD1222 recipients. After two AZD1222 doses, spike-specific TCR breadth and depth rose versus day 0.

Of note for this clone: Its specificity is not known.

Germline CDR1 is MNHEY and CDR2 is SVGAGI. Trimming removed 6 bases at V and 5 bases at J, with 7 bases between. The CDR3 has 11 amino acids. This receptor was identified in an adult in good health. The material was peripheral blood, obtained on day 0 of AZD1222 vaccination. The chain combines TRBV6-5 with TRBJ1-2; tentative D call: TRBD1 (6 bases). In DNA form, the CDR3 reads TGTGCCAGCAGAACAGGGTATGGCTACACCTTC. Translation gives CASRTGYGYTF.